One and the same sample provided the 25 T cell receptor beta chains below, sequenced in a study of T cells after yellow fever vaccination. TCRdb fed the 5' RACE reads into MiXCR, producing one record per CDR3 protein. The sample gives a few hundred thousand distinct CDR3 sequences, about 4% of which show up once; approximately 25% is in the top ten. The sample consisted of PBMCs, taken 5 days after the yellow fever booster vaccination. These receptors were obtained from a man aged 18 to 30 who received the YFV17D yellow fever vaccine.

The chain joins TRBV7-2 to TRBJ1-3, with D uncertain. The CDR3 length is 15 residues. V dropped 1 base and J dropped 0 bases, with 7 bases sitting between them. CDR1 and CDR2 from the germline V gene are SGHTA and FQGNSA. CDR3 bases: TGTGCCAGCAGCTTAGGTGTTAGCTCTGGAAACACCATATATTTT. This codes for CASSLGVSSGNTIYF. The entire variable domain, with the rest obtained from reference TRBV7-2 and TRBJ1-3, is as follows: GAGVSQSPSNKVTEKGKDVELRCDPISGHTALYWYRQSLGQGLEFLIYFQGNSAPDKSGLPSDRFSAERTGGSVSTLTIQRTQQEDSAVYLCASSLGVSSGNTIYFGEGSWLTVV.

The V call is TRBV7-2, the J call TRBJ1-4, with D maybe TRBD1 (6 bases). Germline assignment: CDR1 SGHTA and CDR2 FQGNSA. The CDR3 runs 16 residues. The V end was cut by 4 bases, the J end by 4 bases, with 16 bases between. Here the CDR3 DNA reads TGTGCCAGCAGCTCTGGACAGACCTTCTTTAATGAAAAACTGTTTTTT. Protein sequence: CASSSGQTFFNEKLFF.

This clonotype was picked up many times. The genes are TRBV4-3 and TRBJ2-1; D not certain. Trimming left V 0 bases short and J 7 bases short, with 16 bases between. This CDR3 is built from 16 residues. The germline V gene encodes CDR1 LGHNA and CDR2 YSLEER. The CDR3: CASSQDSRPVGNEQFF. For the CDR3, the DNA is TGCGCCAGCAGCCAAGACAGCCGCCCCGTCGGGAATGAGCAGTTCTTC.

In this sample, this clonotype turned up a few times. This chain joins TRBV6-5 and TRBJ1-2; D is perhaps TRBD1 (6 bases). Looked up from germline, CDR1 is MNHEY and CDR2 is SVGAGI. Trimming shortened V by 6 bases and J by 8 bases, and 16 bases separated the two germline ends. CDR3 length: 13 amino acids. The CDR3 nucleotides are TGTGCCAGCAGAACGAGGGGGGCTGAAGGCTACACCTTC. This gives the protein CASRTRGAEGYTF.

The table lists this clonotype with a few counts. The CDR3 loop is CASSLGRGTRGTGELFF. Written as DNA, the CDR3 is TGCGCCAGCAGCTTGGGCCGCGGGACAAGGGGTACCGGGGAGCTGTTTTTT. The chain has TRBV5-1 and TRBJ2-2; either TRBD1 or TRBD2 may supply D (6 bases each). This CDR3 is 17 amino acids long. The germline V gene has CDR1 SGHRS and CDR2 YFSETQ. Trimming removed 0 bases at V and 5 bases at J, with 17 bases between.

J is TRBJ1-1 and V is TRBV20-1; D remains unclear. With 3 bases removed from V and 7 bases from J, the gap between germline ends came to 9 bases. The CDR3 sequence is 11 residues long. Germline CDR1 is DFQATT and CDR2 is SNEGSKA (reference sequence). CDR3 sequence reads: CSASPTNEAFF. The CDR3 bases are TGCAGTGCTAGTCCTACCAATGAAGCTTTCTTT.

This clonotype was seen a few times. V usage is TRBV7-9 and J usage is TRBJ1-3; a possible D gene is TRBD1 (6 bases). V was clipped by 2 bases and J by 0 bases, with 8 bases between them. This CDR3 contains 15 residues. Looked up from germline, CDR1 is SEHNR and CDR2 is FQNEAQ (reference sequence). The DNA for the CDR3 is TGTGCCAGCAGCTTAAGGGGGAACTCTGGAAACACCATATATTTT. Its translation is CASSLRGNSGNTIYF.

This clonotype was recorded at least ten times. This sequence joins TRBV5-1 and TRBJ1-5, with D possibly being TRBD1 (5 bases). The CDR3 runs 13 residues. Germline V CDR1 and CDR2: SGHRS, YFSETQ. The V end was cut by 2 bases, the J end by 8 bases, with 11 bases between. The CDR3 nucleotides read TGCGCCAGCAGCTTATTCCCGGGGGAGCCCCAGCATTTT. It translates to CASSLFPGEPQHF.

This clonotype was counted at least ten times. The chain has TRBV5-1 and TRBJ1-2; D possibly corresponds to TRBD1 (6 bases). The V and J ends lost 2 bases and 0 bases respectively, with 14 bases between them. The CDR3 totals 16 residues. Germline CDR1 is SGHRS and CDR2 is YFSETQ. The CDR3 is CASSFDRPLANYGYTF. The DNA of the CDR3 is TGCGCCAGCAGCTTCGACAGGCCCCTTGCTAACTATGGCTACACCTTC. Combining the CDR3 with reference TRBV5-1 and TRBJ1-2 gives the whole variable domain KAGVTQTPRYLIKTRGQQVTLSCSPISGHRSVSWYQQTPGQGLQFLFEYFSETQRNKGNFPGRFSGRQFSNSRSEMNVSTLELGDSALYLCASSFDRPLANYGYTFGSGTRLTVV.

This clonotype was seen more than once but under ten times. The rearrangement links TRBV5-6 to TRBJ1-1; tentative D call: TRBD1 (5 bases). The V gene's germline CDR1 is SGHDT and CDR2 YYEEEE. The CDR3 is made up of 14 amino acids. Trimming cost V 4 bases and J 3 bases, with 13 bases left between them. In DNA, the CDR3 is TGTGCCAGCAGCCTTGCAGGGTTTTACACTGAAGCTTTCTTT. Its translation: CASSLAGFYTEAFF.

In its sample, this clonotype was seen a few times. J is TRBJ2-3 and V is TRBV5-1; D possibly corresponds to TRBD2 (5 bases). The CDR3 extends over 16 amino acids. The germline V gene has CDR1 SGHRS and CDR2 YFSETQ. The V end was cut by 0 bases, the J end by 2 bases, with 13 bases between. The CDR3 nucleotides read TGCGCCAGCAGCTTGGGGTTCGGGGTCCCCACAGATACGCAGTATTTT. Amino acid sequence: CASSLGFGVPTDTQYF.

This clonotype was seen at least ten times. The chain has TRBV27 and TRBJ2-1; D gene ambiguous. Germline CDR1 is MNHEY and CDR2 is SMNVEV (reference sequence). The germline V and J ends were trimmed by 6 bases and 4 bases, with 4 bases remaining between them. The CDR3 totals 11 residues. The CDR3 coding sequence is TGTGCCAGCAGCGTTTACAATGAGCAGTTCTTC. This translates into CASSVYNEQFF.

The chain links TRBV6-1 to TRBJ2-7; D possibly corresponds to TRBD1 (6 bases). This CDR3 contains 13 residues. V lost 3 bases and J 6 bases, leaving 12 bases between the germline ends. The germline V gene has CDR1 MNHNS and CDR2 SASEGT. The CDR3 sequence is CASSDRTASEQYV. The CDR3 region has the DNA TGTGCCAGCAGTGACAGGACAGCTTCCGAGCAGTACGTC.

This clonotype appeared many times. The chain links TRBV2 to TRBJ1-4; D not resolved. Germline V lookup: CDR1 SNHLY, CDR2 FYNNEI. This CDR3 comprises 15 residues. Trimming removed 7 bases at V and 2 bases at J, with 14 bases between. The DNA for the CDR3 is TGTGCCAGCAACCCCAACGCGGGGACTAATGAAAAACTGTTTTTT. Residues: CASNPNAGTNEKLFF.

V is TRBV27 and J is TRBJ2-7, with D possibly being TRBD2 (7 bases). The CDR3 has 16 amino acids. The ends were cut back, 0 bases at V and 0 bases at J, with 12 bases in the middle. CDR1 MNHEY and CDR2 SMNVEV come from the germline V gene (reference sequence). CDR3 nucleotide sequence: TGTGCCAGCAGTTTATCAGGGGGGGGTTACTCCTACGAGCAGTACTTC. Translating it yields CASSLSGGGYSYEQYF.

This clonotype was counted between two and nine times. The chain has TRBV6-1 and TRBJ1-4; D not certain. This CDR3 region has 11 residues. V lost 1 base to trimming and J lost 13 bases, with 7 bases between them. Germline V gives CDR1 MNHNS, CDR2 SASEGT. CDR3 protein: CASSEGLGLFF. In DNA, the CDR3 is TGTGCCAGCAGTGAAGGGTTGGGACTGTTTTTT.

The chain combines TRBV28 with TRBJ2-7; tentatively, D is TRBD1 (6 bases). The germline CDR1 and CDR2 sequences are MDHEN and SYDVKM. The CDR3 runs to 16 residues. Deletions cut 3 bases from V and 5 bases from J, with 20 bases between. The CDR3 loop is CASSFSPPGAGDEQYV. The CDR3 DNA follows: TGTGCCAGCAGTTTTTCTCCCCCAGGGGCTGGCGACGAGCAGTACGTC.

In its sample, this clonotype was seen a few times. The chain uses TRBV20-1 and TRBJ2-7; 11 bases are shared with TRBD1. The V and J ends lost 4 bases and 4 bases, in that order; junction bases with no gene match: 9. This CDR3 comprises 15 residues. Germline V CDR1 and CDR2: DFQATT, SNEGSKA (reference sequence). CDR3 coding DNA: TGCAGTGCTACCCCAGGACAGGGGGCGAAGTACGAGCAGTACTTC. It yields the protein CSATPGQGAKYEQYF.

This clonotype was seen more than once but under ten times. The CDR3 spells CSVVLDDRTTGYTF. The CDR3, as DNA: TGCAGCGTTGTCCTAGATGACAGGACCACGGGCTACACCTTC. This chain connects TRBV29-1 to TRBJ1-2; weak D call: TRBD1 (6 bases). The V gene lost 4 bases and the J gene lost 8 bases, with 20 bases spanning the gap. CDR3 length equals 14 residues. Germline CDR1 and CDR2: SQVTM and ANQGSEA.

This clonotype was found a few times. This chain joins TRBV6-2 or TRBV6-3 and TRBJ2-1; 7 bases fit TRBD1. The CDR3 covers 12 residues. Germline lookup yields CDR1 MNHEY and CDR2 SVGEGT. J was trimmed by 12 bases and V by 6 bases; bases with no gene match: 8. The chain's CDR3 is CASSPRDRWQFF. As DNA, the CDR3 is TGTGCCAGCAGCCCCCGGGACAGATGGCAGTTCTTC.

The chain employs TRBV6-2 or TRBV6-3 and TRBJ2-7; possibly TRBD1 or TRBD2 for D (5 bases each). Germline V gene sequence: CDR1 MNHEY, CDR2 SVGEGT. V shed 7 bases and J shed 2 bases, with 12 bases lying between them. The CDR3 loop spans 13 amino acids. The CDR3 loop is CASKRDEPYEQYV. The CDR3 bases are TGTGCCAGCAAAAGGGACGAACCCTACGAGCAGTACGTC.

The genes are TRBV5-1 and TRBJ1-1; D is uncertain. Trimming shortened V by 4 bases and J by 2 bases, and 18 bases separated the two germline ends. Looked up from germline, CDR1 is SGHRS and CDR2 is YFSETQ. This CDR3 contains 16 residues. CDR3 sequence: CASSGDPGPGNTEAFF. In DNA form, the CDR3 reads TGCGCCAGCAGCGGAGATCCGGGCCCTGGAAACACTGAAGCTTTCTTT.

Only a few counts were recorded for this clonotype. The chain couples TRBV6-1 to TRBJ2-1, with TRBD1 identical over 7 bases. V was clipped by 0 bases and J by 5 bases; unmatched bases: 4. The CDR3 is 15 amino acids. Germline CDR1 is MNHNS and CDR2 is SASEGT. The CDR3 nucleotides read TGTGCCAGCAGTGAAGCAGGGGGCGCCCACAATGAGCAGTTCTTC. Its translation: CASSEAGGAHNEQFF.

This clonotype appeared a few times. The chain carries TRBV7-2 and TRBJ2-5, with no clear D. Trimming left V 0 bases short and J 7 bases short, with 9 bases between. This CDR3 contains 13 residues. Per germline, CDR1 SGHTA and CDR2 FQGNSA. CDR3 DNA: TGTGCCAGCAGCTTAGCTTCAGGTGGGACCCAGTACTTC. It translates to CASSLASGGTQYF.

This clonotype occurred many times. V gene TRBV27 combines with J gene TRBJ1-4; 8 positions agree with TRBD1. Losses at the gene ends were 2 bases for V and 6 bases for J; bases not matched to a gene: 5. The CDR3 spans 15 residues. Germline CDR1 and CDR2: MNHEY and SMNVEV (reference sequence). The CDR3 reads CASSLQTGGDEKLFF. CDR3 coding DNA: TGTGCCAGCAGTTTACAAACAGGGGGGGATGAAAAACTGTTTTTT.